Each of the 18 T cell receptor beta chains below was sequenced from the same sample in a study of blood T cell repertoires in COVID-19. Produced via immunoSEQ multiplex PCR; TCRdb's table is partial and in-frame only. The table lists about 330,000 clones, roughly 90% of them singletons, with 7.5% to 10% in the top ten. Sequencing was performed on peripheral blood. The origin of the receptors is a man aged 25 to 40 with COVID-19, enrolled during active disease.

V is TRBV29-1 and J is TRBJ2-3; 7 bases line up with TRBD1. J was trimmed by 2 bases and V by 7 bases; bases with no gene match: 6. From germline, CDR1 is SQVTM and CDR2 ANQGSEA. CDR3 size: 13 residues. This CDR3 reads CSARQGFTDTQYF. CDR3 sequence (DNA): TGCAGCGCCAGACAGGGCTTCACAGATACGCAGTATTTT.

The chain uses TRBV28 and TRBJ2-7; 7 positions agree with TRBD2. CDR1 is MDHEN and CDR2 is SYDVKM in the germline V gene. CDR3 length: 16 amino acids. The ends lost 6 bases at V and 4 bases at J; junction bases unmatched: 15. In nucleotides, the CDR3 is TGTGCCAGCAGACGCCCGACTAGCTCAAAACGGTACGAGCAGTACTTC. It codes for CASRRPTSSKRYEQYF. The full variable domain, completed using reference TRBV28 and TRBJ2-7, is DVKVTQSSRYLVKRTGEKVFLECVQDMDHENMFWYRQDPGLGLRLIYFSYDVKMKEKGDIPEGYSVSREKKERFSLILESASTNQTSMYLCASRRPTSSKRYEQYFGPGTRLTVT.

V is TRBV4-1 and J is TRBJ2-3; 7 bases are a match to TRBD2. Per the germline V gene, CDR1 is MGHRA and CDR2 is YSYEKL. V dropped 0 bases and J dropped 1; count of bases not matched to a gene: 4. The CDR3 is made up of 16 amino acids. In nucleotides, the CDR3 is TGCGCCAGCAGCCAAGATCAGGGAGGGGGCACAGATACGCAGTATTTT. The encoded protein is CASSQDQGGGTDTQYF.

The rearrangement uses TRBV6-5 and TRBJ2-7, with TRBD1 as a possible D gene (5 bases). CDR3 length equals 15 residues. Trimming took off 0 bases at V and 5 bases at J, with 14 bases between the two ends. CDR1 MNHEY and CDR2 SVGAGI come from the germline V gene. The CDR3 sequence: CASSYSRPGIHEQYF. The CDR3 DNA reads TGTGCCAGCAGTTACTCCAGACCAGGGATCCACGAGCAGTACTTC.

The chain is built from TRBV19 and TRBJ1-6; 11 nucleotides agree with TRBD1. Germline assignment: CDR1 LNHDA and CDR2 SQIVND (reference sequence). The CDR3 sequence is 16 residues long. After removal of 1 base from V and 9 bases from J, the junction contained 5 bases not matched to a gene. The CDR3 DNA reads TGTGCCAGTAGTATAGCCTGGACAGGGGGCTTTTCACCCCTCCACTTT. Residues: CASSIAWTGGFSPLHF.

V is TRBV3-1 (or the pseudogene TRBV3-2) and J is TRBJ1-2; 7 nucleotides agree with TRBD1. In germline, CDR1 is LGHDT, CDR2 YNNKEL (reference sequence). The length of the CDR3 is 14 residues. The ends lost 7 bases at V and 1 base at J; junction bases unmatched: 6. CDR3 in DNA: TGTGCCAGCACCCGAGGGGGCAATAACTATGGCTACACCTTC. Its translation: CASTRGGNNYGYTF.

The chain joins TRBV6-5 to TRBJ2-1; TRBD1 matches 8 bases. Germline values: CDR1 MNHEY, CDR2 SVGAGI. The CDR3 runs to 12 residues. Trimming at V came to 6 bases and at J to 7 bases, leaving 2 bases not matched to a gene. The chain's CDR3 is CASSRQGNEQFF. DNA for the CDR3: TGTGCCAGCAGCCGACAGGGGAATGAGCAGTTCTTC.

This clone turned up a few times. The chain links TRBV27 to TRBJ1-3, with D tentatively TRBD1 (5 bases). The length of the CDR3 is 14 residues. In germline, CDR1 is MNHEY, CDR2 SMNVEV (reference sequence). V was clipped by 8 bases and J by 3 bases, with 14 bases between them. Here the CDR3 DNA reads TGTGCCAGCTCCAGGCGGGGGAGTGGAAACACCATATATTTT. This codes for CASSRRGSGNTIYF.

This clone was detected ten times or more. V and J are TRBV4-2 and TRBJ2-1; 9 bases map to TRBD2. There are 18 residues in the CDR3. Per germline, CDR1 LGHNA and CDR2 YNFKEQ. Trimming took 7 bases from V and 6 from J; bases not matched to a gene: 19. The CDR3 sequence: CASTNLAGTTGASNEQFF. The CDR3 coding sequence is TGTGCCAGCACTAATCTAGCGGGAACGACGGGTGCGAGCAATGAGCAGTTCTTC.

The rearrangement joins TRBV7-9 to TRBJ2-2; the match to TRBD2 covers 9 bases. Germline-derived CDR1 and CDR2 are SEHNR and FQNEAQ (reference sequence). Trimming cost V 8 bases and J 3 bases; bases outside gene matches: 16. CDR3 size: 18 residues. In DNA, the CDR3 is TGTGCCAGCCACAGGCAGGTGCAACTAGCGGGCGACACCGGGGAGCTGTTTTTT. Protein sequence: CASHRQVQLAGDTGELFF.

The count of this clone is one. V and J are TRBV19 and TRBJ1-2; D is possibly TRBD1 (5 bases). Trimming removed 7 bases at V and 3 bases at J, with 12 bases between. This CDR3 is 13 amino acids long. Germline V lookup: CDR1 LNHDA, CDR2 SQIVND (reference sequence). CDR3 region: CASKNGGDYGYTF. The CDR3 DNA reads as TGTGCCAGTAAGAATGGGGGGGACTATGGCTACACCTTC.

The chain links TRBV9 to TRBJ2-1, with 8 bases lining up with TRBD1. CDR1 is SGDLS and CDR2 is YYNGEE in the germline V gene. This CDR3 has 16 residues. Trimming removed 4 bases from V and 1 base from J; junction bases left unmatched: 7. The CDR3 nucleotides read TGTGCCAGCAGCCCAAGGACAGGGCGTTCCTACAATGAGCAGTTCTTC. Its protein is CASSPRTGRSYNEQFF.

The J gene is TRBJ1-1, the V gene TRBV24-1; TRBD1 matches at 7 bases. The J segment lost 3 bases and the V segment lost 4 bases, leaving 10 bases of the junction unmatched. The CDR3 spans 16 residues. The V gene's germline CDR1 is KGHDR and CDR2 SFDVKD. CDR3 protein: CATSDPEGAWDTEAFF. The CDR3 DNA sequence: TGTGCCACCAGTGACCCTGAGGGGGCGTGGGACACTGAAGCTTTCTTT.

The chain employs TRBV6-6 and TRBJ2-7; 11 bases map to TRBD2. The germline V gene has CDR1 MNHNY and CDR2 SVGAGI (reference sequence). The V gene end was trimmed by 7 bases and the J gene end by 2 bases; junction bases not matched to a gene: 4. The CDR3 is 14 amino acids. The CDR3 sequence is CASTGTSGTYEQYF. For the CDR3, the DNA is TGTGCCAGCACCGGGACTAGCGGTACCTACGAGCAGTACTTC.

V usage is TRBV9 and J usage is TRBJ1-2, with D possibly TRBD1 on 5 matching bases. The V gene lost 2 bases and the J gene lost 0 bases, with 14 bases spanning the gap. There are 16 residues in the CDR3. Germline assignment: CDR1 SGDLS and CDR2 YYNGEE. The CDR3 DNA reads TGTGCCAGCAGCGTCCAGGGAATCGGAACTAACTATGGCTACACCTTC. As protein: CASSVQGIGTNYGYTF.

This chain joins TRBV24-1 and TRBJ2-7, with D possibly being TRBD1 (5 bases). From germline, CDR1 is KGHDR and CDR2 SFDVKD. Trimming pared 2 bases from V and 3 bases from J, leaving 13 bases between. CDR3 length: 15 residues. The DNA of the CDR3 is TGTGCCACCAGTGATTCTGGAAGGGGAAACTACGAGCAGTACTTC. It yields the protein CATSDSGRGNYEQYF.

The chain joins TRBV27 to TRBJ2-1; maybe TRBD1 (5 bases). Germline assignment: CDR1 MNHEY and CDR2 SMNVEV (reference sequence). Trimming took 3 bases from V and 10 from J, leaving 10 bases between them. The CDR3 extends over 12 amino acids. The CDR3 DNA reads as TGTGCCAGCAGTTTCTCAGGGCTAGAGCAGTTCTTC. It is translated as CASSFSGLEQFF.

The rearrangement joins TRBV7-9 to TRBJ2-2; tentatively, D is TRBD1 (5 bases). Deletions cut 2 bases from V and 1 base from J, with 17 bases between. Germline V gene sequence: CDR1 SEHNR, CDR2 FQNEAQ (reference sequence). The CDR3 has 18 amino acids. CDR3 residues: CASSLPREGALNTGELFF. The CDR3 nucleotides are TGTGCCAGCAGCTTACCCCGCGAAGGGGCTCTGAACACCGGGGAGCTGTTTTTT.